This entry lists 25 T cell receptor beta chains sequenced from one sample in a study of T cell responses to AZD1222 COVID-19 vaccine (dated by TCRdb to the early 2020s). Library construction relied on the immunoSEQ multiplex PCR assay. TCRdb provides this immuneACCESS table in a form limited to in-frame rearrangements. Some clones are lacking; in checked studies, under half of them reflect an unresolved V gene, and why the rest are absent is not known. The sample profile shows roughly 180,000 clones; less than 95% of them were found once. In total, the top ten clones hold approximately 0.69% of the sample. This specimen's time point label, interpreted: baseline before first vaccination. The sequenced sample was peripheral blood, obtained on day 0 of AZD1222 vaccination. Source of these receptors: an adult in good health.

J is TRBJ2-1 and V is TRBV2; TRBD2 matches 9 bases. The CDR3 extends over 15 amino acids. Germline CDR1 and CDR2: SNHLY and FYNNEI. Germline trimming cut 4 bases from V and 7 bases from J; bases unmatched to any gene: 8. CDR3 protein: CASSGLAGNVNEQFF. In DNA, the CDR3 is TGTGCCAGCAGTGGGCTAGCGGGAAATGTAAATGAGCAGTTCTTC. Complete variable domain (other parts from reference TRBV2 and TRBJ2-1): EPEVTQTPSHQVTQMGQEVILRCVPISNHLYFYWYRQILGQKVEFLVSFYNNEISEKSEIFDDQFSVERPDGSNFTLKIRSTKLEDSAMYFCASSGLAGNVNEQFFGPGTRLTVL.

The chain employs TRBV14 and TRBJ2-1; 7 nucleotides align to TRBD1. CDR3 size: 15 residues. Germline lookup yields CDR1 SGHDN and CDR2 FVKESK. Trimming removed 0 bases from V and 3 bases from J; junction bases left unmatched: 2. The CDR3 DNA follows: TGTGCCAGCAGCCAAGATCACAGGGGCTACAATGAGCAGTTCTTC. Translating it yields CASSQDHRGYNEQFF.

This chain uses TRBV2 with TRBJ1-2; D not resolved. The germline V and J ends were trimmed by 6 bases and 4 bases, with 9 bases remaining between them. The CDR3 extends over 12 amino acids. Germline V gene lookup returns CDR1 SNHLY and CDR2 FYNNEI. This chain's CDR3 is CASRTTFYGYTF. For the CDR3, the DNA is TGTGCCAGCAGAACCACATTCTATGGCTACACCTTC.

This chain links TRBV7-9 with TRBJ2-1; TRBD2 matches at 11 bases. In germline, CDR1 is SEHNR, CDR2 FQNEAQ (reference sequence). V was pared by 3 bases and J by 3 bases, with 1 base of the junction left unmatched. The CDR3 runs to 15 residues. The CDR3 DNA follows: TGTGCCAGCAGCTTTACTAGCGGGAGCTACAATGAGCAGTTCTTC. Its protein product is CASSFTSGSYNEQFF. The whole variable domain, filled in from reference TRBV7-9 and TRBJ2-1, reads DTGVSQNPRHKITKRGQNVTFRCDPISEHNRLYWYRQTLGQGPEFLTYFQNEAQLEKSRLLSDRFSAERPKGSFSTLEIQRTEQGDSAMYLCASSFTSGSYNEQFFGPGTRLTVL.

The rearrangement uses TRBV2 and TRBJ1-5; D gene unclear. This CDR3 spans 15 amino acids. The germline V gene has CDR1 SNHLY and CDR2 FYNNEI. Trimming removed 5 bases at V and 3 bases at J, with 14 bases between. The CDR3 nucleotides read TGTGCCAGCAGTTTAAACTTCCCAAACAATCAGCCCCAGCATTTT. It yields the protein CASSLNFPNNQPQHF.

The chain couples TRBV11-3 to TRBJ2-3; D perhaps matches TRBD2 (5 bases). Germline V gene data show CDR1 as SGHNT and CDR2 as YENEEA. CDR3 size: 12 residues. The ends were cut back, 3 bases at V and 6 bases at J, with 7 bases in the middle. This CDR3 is CASSFPGDTQYF. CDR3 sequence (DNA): TGTGCCAGCAGCTTTCCGGGGGATACGCAGTATTTT.

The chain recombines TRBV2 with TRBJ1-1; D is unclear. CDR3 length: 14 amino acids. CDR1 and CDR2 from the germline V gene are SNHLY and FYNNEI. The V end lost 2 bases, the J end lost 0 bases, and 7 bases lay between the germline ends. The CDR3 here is CASSERQLNTEAFF. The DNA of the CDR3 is TGTGCCAGCAGTGAACGGCAACTGAACACTGAAGCTTTCTTT.

The CDR3 DNA reads TGTGCCAGCAGTTACACACAGGCCAGCAATCAGCCCCAGCATTTT. As protein: CASSYTQASNQPQHF. The genes are TRBV6-5 and TRBJ1-5; maybe TRBD1 (5 bases). The CDR3 runs 15 residues. Germline V gives CDR1 MNHEY, CDR2 SVGAGI. V was pared by 2 bases and J by 1 base, with 9 bases between.

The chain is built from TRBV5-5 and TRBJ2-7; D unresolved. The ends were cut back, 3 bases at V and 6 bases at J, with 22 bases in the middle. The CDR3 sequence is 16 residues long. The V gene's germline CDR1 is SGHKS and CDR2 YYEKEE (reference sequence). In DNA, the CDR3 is TGTGCCAGCAGCTCCTTGCCCATTACCGGGTCGAGCGAGCAGTACTTC. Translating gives CASSSLPITGSSEQYF.

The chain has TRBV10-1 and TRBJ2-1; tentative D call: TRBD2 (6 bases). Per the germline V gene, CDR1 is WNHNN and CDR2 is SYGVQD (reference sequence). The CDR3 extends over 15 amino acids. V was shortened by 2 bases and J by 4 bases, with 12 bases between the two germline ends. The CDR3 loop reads CASSEGGVGYNEQFF. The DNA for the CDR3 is TGCGCCAGCAGTGAGGGCGGGGTCGGGTACAATGAGCAGTTCTTC.

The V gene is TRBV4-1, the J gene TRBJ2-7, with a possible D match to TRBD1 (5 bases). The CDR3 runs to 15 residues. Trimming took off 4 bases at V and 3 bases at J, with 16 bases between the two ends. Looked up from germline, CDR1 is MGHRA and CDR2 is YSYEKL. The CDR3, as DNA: TGCGCCAGCAGCCCCCTTTCGGCAGGGCACTACGAGCAGTACTTC. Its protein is CASSPLSAGHYEQYF.

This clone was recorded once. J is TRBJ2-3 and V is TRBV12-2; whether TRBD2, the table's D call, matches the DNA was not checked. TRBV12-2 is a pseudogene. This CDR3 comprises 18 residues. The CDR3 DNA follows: TGTGCAAGTCGCTTAGCCAAGCTTCAGCGGGAGACCACAGATACGCAGTATTTT. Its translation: CASRLAKLQRETTDTQYF.

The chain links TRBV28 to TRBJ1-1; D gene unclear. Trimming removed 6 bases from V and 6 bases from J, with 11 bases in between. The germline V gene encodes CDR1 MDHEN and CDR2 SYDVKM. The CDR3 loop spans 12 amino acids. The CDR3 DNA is TGTGCCAGCAGCGACGCGGCTCCTGAAGCTTTCTTT. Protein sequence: CASSDAAPEAFF.

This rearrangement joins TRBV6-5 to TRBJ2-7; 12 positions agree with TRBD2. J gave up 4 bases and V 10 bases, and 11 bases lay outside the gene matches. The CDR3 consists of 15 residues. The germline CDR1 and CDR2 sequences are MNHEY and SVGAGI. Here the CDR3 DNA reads TGTGCCACCTTACCCCTAGCGGGAGGGCCTTACGAGCAGTACTTC. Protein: CATLPLAGGPYEQYF.

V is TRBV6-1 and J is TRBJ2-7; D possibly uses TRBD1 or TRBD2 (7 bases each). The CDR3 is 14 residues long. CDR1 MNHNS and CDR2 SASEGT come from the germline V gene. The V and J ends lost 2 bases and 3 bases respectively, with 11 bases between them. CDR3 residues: CASSETGEGYEQYF. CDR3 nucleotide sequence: TGTGCCAGCAGTGAAACAGGGGAGGGCTACGAGCAGTACTTC.

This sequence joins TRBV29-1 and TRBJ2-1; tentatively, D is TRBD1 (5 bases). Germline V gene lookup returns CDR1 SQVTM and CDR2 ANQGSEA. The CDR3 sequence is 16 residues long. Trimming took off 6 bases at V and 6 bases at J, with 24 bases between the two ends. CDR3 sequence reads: CSVGAHLGSEFNEQFF. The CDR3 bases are TGCAGCGTAGGGGCCCACCTGGGGTCTGAGTTCAATGAGCAGTTCTTC.

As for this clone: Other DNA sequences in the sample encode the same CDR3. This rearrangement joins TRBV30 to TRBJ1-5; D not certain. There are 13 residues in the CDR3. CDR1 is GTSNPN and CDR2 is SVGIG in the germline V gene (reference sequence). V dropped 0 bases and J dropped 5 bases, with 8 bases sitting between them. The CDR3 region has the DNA TGTGCCTGGAGTGTATCCGGGGATCAGCCCCAGCATTTT. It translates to CAWSVSGDQPQHF.

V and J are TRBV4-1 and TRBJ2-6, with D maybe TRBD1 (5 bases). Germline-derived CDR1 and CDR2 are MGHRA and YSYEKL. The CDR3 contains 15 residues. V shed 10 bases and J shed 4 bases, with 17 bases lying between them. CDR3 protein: CATALWGDGANVLTF. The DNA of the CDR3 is TGCGCCACTGCTCTATGGGGCGACGGGGCCAACGTCCTGACTTTC.

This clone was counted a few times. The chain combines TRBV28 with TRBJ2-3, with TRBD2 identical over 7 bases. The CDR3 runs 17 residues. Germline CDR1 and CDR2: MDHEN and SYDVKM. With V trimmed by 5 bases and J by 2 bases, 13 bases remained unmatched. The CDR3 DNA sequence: TGTGCCAGCAGTGCACCTTATTCTCTAGCGGCCACAGATACGCAGTATTTT. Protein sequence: CASSAPYSLAATDTQYF.

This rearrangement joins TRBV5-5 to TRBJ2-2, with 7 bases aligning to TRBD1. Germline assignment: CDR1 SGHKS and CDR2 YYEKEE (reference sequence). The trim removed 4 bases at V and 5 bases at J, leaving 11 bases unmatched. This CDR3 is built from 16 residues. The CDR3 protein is CASSPAKTGWTGELFF. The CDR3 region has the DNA TGTGCCAGCAGCCCAGCCAAGACAGGGTGGACCGGGGAGCTGTTTTTT. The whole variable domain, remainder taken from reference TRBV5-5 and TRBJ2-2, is DAGVTQSPTHLIKTRGQQVTLRCSPISGHKSVSWYQQVLGQGPQFIFQYYEKEERGRGNFPDRFSARQFPNYSSELNVNALLLGDSALYLCASSPAKTGWTGELFFGEGSRLTVL.

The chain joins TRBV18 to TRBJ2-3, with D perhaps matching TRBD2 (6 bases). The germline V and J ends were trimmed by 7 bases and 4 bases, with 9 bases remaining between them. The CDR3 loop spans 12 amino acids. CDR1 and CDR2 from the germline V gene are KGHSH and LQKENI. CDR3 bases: TGTGCCAGCTTCTCGGGGGCAGATACGCAGTATTTT. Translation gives CASFSGADTQYF.

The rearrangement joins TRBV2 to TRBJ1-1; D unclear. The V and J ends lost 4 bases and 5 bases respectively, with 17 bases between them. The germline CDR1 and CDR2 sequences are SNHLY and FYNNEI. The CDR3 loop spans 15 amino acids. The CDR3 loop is CASSGPGGPRTEAFF. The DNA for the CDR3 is TGTGCCAGCAGTGGCCCCGGCGGGCCGCGGACTGAAGCTTTCTTT.

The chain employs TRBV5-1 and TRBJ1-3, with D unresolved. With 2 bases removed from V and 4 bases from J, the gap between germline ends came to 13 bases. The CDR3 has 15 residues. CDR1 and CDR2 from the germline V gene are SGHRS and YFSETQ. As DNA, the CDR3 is TGCGCCAGCAGCTTATGGCCCGACGCGGGAAACACCATATATTTT. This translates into CASSLWPDAGNTIYF.

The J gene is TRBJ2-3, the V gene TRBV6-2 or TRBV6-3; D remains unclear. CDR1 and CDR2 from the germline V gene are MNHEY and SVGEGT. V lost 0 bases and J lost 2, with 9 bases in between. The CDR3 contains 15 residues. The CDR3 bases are TGTGCCAGCAGTTACTCGACCCCCACCACAGATACGCAGTATTTT. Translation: CASSYSTPTTDTQYF.

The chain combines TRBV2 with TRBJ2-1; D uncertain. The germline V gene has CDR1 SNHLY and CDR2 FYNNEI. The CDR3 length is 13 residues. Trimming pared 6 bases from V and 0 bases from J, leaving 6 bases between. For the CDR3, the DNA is TGTGCCAGCAGCCAGAGCTCCTACAATGAGCAGTTCTTC. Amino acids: CASSQSSYNEQFF.